What follows are 15 T cell receptor beta chains derived from one specimen sequenced in a study of cytomegalovirus exposure and HLA in healthy donors. With 60 Vbeta and 13 Jbeta primers, the PCR was carried out. Assay used: immunoSEQ multiplex PCR; TCRdb lists only in-frame clones, some missing. Counted here are roughly 200,000 clones, around three quarters occurring once; the ten biggest clones make up roughly 0.76%. What was sequenced was PBMCs. These receptors all stem from a woman between 40 and 50 years old in good health and CMV-seronegative.

J is TRBJ2-1 and V is TRBV15, with D possibly being TRBD1 (7 bases). Germline CDR1 is LNHNV and CDR2 is YYDKDF (reference sequence). CDR3 length equals 16 residues. The V end lost 5 bases, the J end lost 8 bases, and 22 bases lay between the germline ends. The CDR3 DNA reads TGTGCCACCAGCTCCCGATCGACAGGGAGGTTTGATGAGCAGTTCTTC. Translated, it gives CATSSRSTGRFDEQFF.

This sequence joins TRBV6-5 and TRBJ2-7; TRBD1 agrees at 9 bases. CDR1 is MNHEY and CDR2 is SVGAGI in the germline V gene. CDR3 length: 14 residues. Trimming at V came to 6 bases and at J to 3 bases, leaving 6 bases not matched to a gene. The CDR3 DNA reads TGTGCCAGCAGGCGCGGGACAGGGCTCTACGAGCAGTACTTC. Translating it yields CASRRGTGLYEQYF.

V gene TRBV5-1 combines with J gene TRBJ2-5; 9 positions match TRBD1. The CDR3 has 15 amino acids. J was trimmed by 3 bases and V by 4 bases; bases with no gene match: 7. Germline V CDR1 and CDR2: SGHRS, YFSETQ. The DNA for the CDR3 is TGCGCCAGCAGCCTAATAGGGACAGGGAAAGAGACCCAGTACTTC. Its protein is CASSLIGTGKETQYF.

The genes are TRBV7-9 and TRBJ1-1, with TRBD1 matching over 8 bases. After removal of 5 bases from V and 1 base from J, the junction contained 12 bases not matched to a gene. The CDR3 extends over 17 amino acids. Germline V gene sequence: CDR1 SEHNR, CDR2 FQNEAQ (reference sequence). This CDR3 reads CASSHPPRQGKNTEAFF. For the CDR3, the DNA is TGTGCCAGCAGCCACCCCCCCCGACAGGGGAAGAACACTGAAGCTTTCTTT.

This clone was detected only a few times. The chain joins TRBV5-1 to TRBJ1-5, with D hard to call. Trimming removed 1 base at V and 3 bases at J, with 14 bases between. Per the germline V gene, CDR1 is SGHRS and CDR2 is YFSETQ. This CDR3 comprises 16 residues. The CDR3 region has the DNA TGCGCCAGCAGCTTGTTACCCGCCGGGGTCAATCAGCCCCAGCATTTT. Protein product: CASSLLPAGVNQPQHF. Supplemented by reference TRBV5-1 and TRBJ1-5, the full variable domain reads KAGVTQTPRYLIKTRGQQVTLSCSPISGHRSVSWYQQTPGQGLQFLFEYFSETQRNKGNFPGRFSGRQFSNSRSEMNVSTLELGDSALYLCASSLLPAGVNQPQHFGDGTRLSIL.

CDR3 sequence (DNA): TGTGCCAGCAGTTTGCGATATCGGACAGCGGATAATTCACCCCTCCACTTT. It specifies CASSLRYRTADNSPLHF. The chain couples TRBV27 to TRBJ1-6, with a tentative D call TRBD1 (6 bases). The ends were cut back, 3 bases at V and 5 bases at J, with 17 bases in the middle. Germline assignment: CDR1 MNHEY and CDR2 SMNVEV (reference sequence). CDR3 length equals 17 residues.

The chain has TRBV4-2 and TRBJ1-4; 11 bases are a match to TRBD1. The CDR3 covers 16 residues. Trimming removed 1 base from V and 7 bases from J; junction bases left unmatched: 5. Per the germline V gene, CDR1 is LGHNA and CDR2 is YNFKEQ. The CDR3 sequence: CASSQVGGTGGEKLFF. The CDR3 nucleotides are TGTGCCAGCAGCCAAGTGGGAGGGACAGGGGGTGAAAAACTGTTTTTT.

The rearrangement joins TRBV27 to TRBJ2-1; no clear D. The CDR3 covers 14 residues. Germline V gene sequence: CDR1 MNHEY, CDR2 SMNVEV (reference sequence). Trimming stripped 5 bases from V and 8 bases from J, with 16 bases between. The CDR3 nucleotides read TGTGCCAGCAGTGAAGTGGCTCCTGTGGATGAGCAGTTCTTC. This sequence encodes CASSEVAPVDEQFF.

The chain uses TRBV7-2 and TRBJ2-5, with 7 bases that match TRBD2. The CDR3 runs to 15 residues. Germline V gene lookup returns CDR1 SGHTA and CDR2 FQGNSA. Losses at the gene ends were 11 bases for V and 3 bases for J; bases not matched to a gene: 15. CDR3 region: CASSNHGRKEETQYF. CDR3 sequence (DNA): TGTGCCTCATCCAATCACGGGAGGAAAGAAGAGACCCAGTACTTC.

This chain links TRBV21-1 with TRBJ2-3; TRBD2, the table's D call, was not compared with the DNA. TRBV21-1 represents a pseudogene. The length of the CDR3 is 17 residues. The CDR3 spells CASSEAGGPTWTDTQYF. The CDR3 DNA reads TGTGCCAGCAGCGAAGCGGGAGGGCCGACATGGACAGATACGCAGTATTTT.

The chain links TRBV5-1 to TRBJ2-2; weak D call: TRBD2 (6 bases). Germline CDR1 reads SGHRS; CDR2 reads YFSETQ. V lost 1 base and J 3 bases, leaving 10 bases between the germline ends. The CDR3 spans 15 residues. For the CDR3, the DNA is TGCGCCAGCAGCTTGTCCGGGGGTGACACCGGGGAGCTGTTTTTT. As protein: CASSLSGGDTGELFF.

The gene calls are TRBV28 and TRBJ1-1, with D perhaps TRBD1 (6 bases). Germline lookup yields CDR1 MDHEN and CDR2 SYDVKM. Trimming stripped 3 bases from V and 7 bases from J, with 12 bases between. The CDR3 length is 13 residues. For the CDR3, the DNA is TGTGCCAGCAGTTTGGGGGCGGCAGGTGAAGCTTTCTTT. As protein: CASSLGAAGEAFF.

The V call is TRBV6-5, the J call TRBJ1-1, with 10 bases matching TRBD1. CDR3 size: 14 residues. The V gene end was trimmed by 7 bases and the J gene end by 5 bases; junction bases not matched to a gene: 7. Germline assignment: CDR1 MNHEY and CDR2 SVGAGI. CDR3 sequence reads: CASTELGQGTEAFF. The CDR3 nucleotides are TGTGCCAGCACTGAGTTGGGACAGGGGACTGAAGCTTTCTTT.

This clone was detected once. J is TRBJ1-6 and V is TRBV6-6; D ambiguous. The CDR3 contains 15 residues. Germline V gene data show CDR1 as MNHNY and CDR2 as SVGAGI (reference sequence). The V gene lost 6 bases and the J gene lost 9 bases, with 18 bases spanning the gap. CDR3 nucleotide sequence: TGTGCCAGCAGGGCGGGCAGTTCCGGAAGTTCACCCCTCCACTTT. Translated, it gives CASRAGSSGSSPLHF.

With respect to this clone: Within the sample, other DNA sequences also encode this same CDR3. The genes are TRBV4-3 and TRBJ1-5; 8 nucleotides agree with TRBD1. V lost 0 bases, J lost 6 bases, and 4 bases stayed unmatched. This CDR3 region has 15 residues. Germline lookup yields CDR1 LGHNA and CDR2 YSLEER. The chain's CDR3 is CASSQDSGGRQPQHF. The CDR3 nucleotides are TGCGCCAGCAGCCAAGATTCAGGGGGCCGTCAGCCCCAGCATTTT.